Presented here are 27 T cell receptor beta chains from one specimen sequenced in a study of T-cell memory formation after mild COVID-19. MiXCR, applied by TCRdb to the 5' RACE reads, yields one record per CDR3 protein. The table records about 560,000 distinct CDR3 sequences, over 15% of them present only once. Sequences were obtained from PBMCs or a T cell subset sorted from them (not recorded which). The receptors stem from an adult woman who had mild COVID-19 (a few samples of this study predate the infection). Cell type and time point are not known.

This clonotype was observed a handful of times. The gene calls are TRBV19 and TRBJ2-5; no clear D gene. Germline V gene sequence: CDR1 LNHDA, CDR2 SQIVND (reference sequence). The ends were cut back, 5 bases at V and 0 bases at J, with 10 bases in the middle. This CDR3 contains 14 residues. The CDR3 nucleotides read TGTGCCAGTAGTGCTGGGCCGTACCAAGAGACCCAGTACTTC. This translates into CASSAGPYQETQYF.

V usage is TRBV10-3 and J usage is TRBJ2-3, with D uncertain. The ends were cut back, 2 bases at V and 8 bases at J, with 8 bases in the middle. This CDR3 contains 12 residues. The germline V gene has CDR1 ENHRY and CDR2 SYGVKD. The CDR3 loop reads CAISEESATQYF. The CDR3, as DNA: TGTGCCATCAGTGAGGAGTCTGCTACGCAGTATTTT.

This chain connects TRBV5-1 to TRBJ1-2; 7 positions agree with TRBD1. Germline values: CDR1 SGHRS, CDR2 YFSETQ. V was clipped by 2 bases and J by 8 bases; unmatched bases: 3. This CDR3 is 12 amino acids long. This CDR3 reads CASSFTGDGYTF. The CDR3 DNA reads TGCGCCAGCAGCTTTACAGGGGACGGCTACACCTTC.

This clonotype has just a few counts. The gene calls are TRBV7-2 and TRBJ2-7; 10 bases agree with TRBD2. The CDR3 runs 16 residues. With V trimmed by 4 bases and J by 3 bases, 9 bases remained unmatched. CDR1 is SGHTA and CDR2 is FQGNSA in the germline V gene. The CDR3 reads CASSSPPRTSGYEQYF. The CDR3 nucleotides are TGTGCCAGCAGCTCCCCCCCCCGGACTAGCGGCTACGAGCAGTACTTC.

The sample holds a few counts of this clonotype. The chain joins TRBV2 to TRBJ1-1; D gene unclear. With 1 base removed from V and 4 bases from J, the gap between germline ends came to 10 bases. This CDR3 comprises 14 residues. Germline V CDR1 and CDR2: SNHLY, FYNNEI. DNA for the CDR3: TGTGCCAGCAGTGAAGGGTATCTGAGCACTGAAGCTTTCTTT. Encoded protein: CASSEGYLSTEAFF.

V usage is TRBV24-1 and J usage is TRBJ1-1, with D hard to call. This CDR3 has 13 residues. Germline-derived CDR1 and CDR2 are KGHDR and SFDVKD. Trimming shortened V by 5 bases and J by 11 bases, and 17 bases separated the two germline ends. As DNA, the CDR3 is TGTGCCACCAGTGCCGACGGACTACAGCGGGCTTTCTTT. Its translation is CATSADGLQRAFF.

This clonotype was seen a few times. This sequence joins TRBV7-6 and TRBJ2-5; D unclear. The CDR3 sequence is 15 residues long. The germline V gene encodes CDR1 SGHVS and CDR2 FNYEAQ. Deletions cut 3 bases from V and 1 base from J, with 12 bases between. In nucleotides, the CDR3 is TGTGCCAGCAGCTTTGTCATTGGCGGCCAAGAGACCCAGTACTTC. Translated, it gives CASSFVIGGQETQYF.

The rearrangement links TRBV2 to TRBJ2-1; D is undetermined. The germline V and J ends were trimmed by 7 bases and 4 bases, with 14 bases remaining between them. In germline, CDR1 is SNHLY, CDR2 FYNNEI. The CDR3 is 14 residues long. The CDR3: CASMDGPPYNEQFF. The CDR3 DNA reads TGTGCCAGCATGGACGGGCCCCCTTACAATGAGCAGTTCTTC.

The sample holds many counts of this clonotype. This chain connects TRBV7-8 to TRBJ2-7; the D call may be TRBD1 or TRBD2 (5 bases each). Trimming removed 3 bases at V and 3 bases at J, with 6 bases between. The CDR3 extends over 12 amino acids. Germline V CDR1 and CDR2: SGHVS, FQNEAQ. Written as DNA, the CDR3 is TGTGCCAGCAGCTTGGGGGACTACGAGCAGTACTTC. Protein sequence: CASSLGDYEQYF.

The J gene is TRBJ2-3, the V gene TRBV4-1; 9 bases match TRBD2. Germline-derived CDR1 and CDR2 are MGHRA and YSYEKL. After removal of 6 bases from V and 2 bases from J, the junction contained 12 bases not matched to a gene. This CDR3 has 17 amino acids. CDR3 in amino acids: CASSSLGLAGTTDTQYF. CDR3 in DNA: TGCGCCAGCAGTTCCTTAGGGCTAGCGGGGACCACAGATACGCAGTATTTT.

In its sample, this clonotype was seen a few times. The gene calls are TRBV24-1 and TRBJ2-7, with 13 bases that match TRBD2. Germline V gene sequence: CDR1 KGHDR, CDR2 SFDVKD. V lost 5 bases to trimming and J lost 3 bases; unmatched junction nucleotides: 12. The CDR3 loop spans 18 amino acids. CDR3 nucleotides: TGTGCCACCAGTGGCCCAGACAGCGGACTAGCGGGAGTCTACGAGCAGTACTTC. Translating gives CATSGPDSGLAGVYEQYF.

This clonotype has ten or more counts. The chain has TRBV20-1 and TRBJ1-1; D is unclear. CDR3 length equals 11 residues. V was clipped by 1 base and J by 3 bases, with 3 bases between them. Per the germline V gene, CDR1 is DFQATT and CDR2 is SNEGSKA (reference sequence). CDR3 in DNA: TGCAGTGCTAGAGGGGACACTGAAGCTTTCTTT. Amino acids: CSARGDTEAFF.

This clonotype has a handful of counts. The V gene is TRBV12-3 or TRBV12-4, the J gene TRBJ2-3; 9 bases are shared with TRBD1. The ends lost 5 bases at V and 2 bases at J; junction bases unmatched: 8. CDR3 length: 16 amino acids. The CDR3 protein is CASSRGTGLFTDTQYF. As DNA, the CDR3 is TGTGCCAGCAGTAGGGGGACAGGGTTGTTCACAGATACGCAGTATTTT.

This chain joins TRBV30 and TRBJ1-1, with a weak D call TRBD1 (6 bases). Germline V lookup: CDR1 GTSNPN, CDR2 SVGIG (reference sequence). The V end was cut by 3 bases, the J end by 3 bases, with 11 bases between. The CDR3 is made up of 13 amino acids. The CDR3, as DNA: TGTGCCTGGAGGCCACAGGGATACACTGAAGCTTTCTTT. Its protein product is CAWRPQGYTEAFF. Full variable domain (rest looked up from reference TRBV30 and TRBJ1-1): SQTIHQWPATLVQPVGSPLSLECTVEGTSNPNLYWYRQAAGRGLQLLFYSVGIGQISSEVPQNLSASRPQDRQFILSSKKLLLSDSGFYLCAWRPQGYTEAFFGQGTRLTVV.

This chain connects TRBV29-1 to TRBJ2-1; the match to TRBD2 covers 9 bases. CDR1 is SQVTM and CDR2 is ANQGSEA in the germline V gene. The CDR3 runs 16 residues. V shed 0 bases, J shed 6 bases, and the junction held 9 bases outside the gene matches. This CDR3 reads CSVEDLLSGGLNEQFF. In nucleotides, the CDR3 is TGCAGCGTTGAAGATCTTCTTAGCGGGGGCCTCAATGAGCAGTTCTTC.

This rearrangement joins TRBV29-1 to TRBJ2-5; D may be TRBD2 (6 bases). The length of the CDR3 is 14 residues. The V gene's germline CDR1 is SQVTM and CDR2 ANQGSEA. Trimming stripped 4 bases from V and 5 bases from J, with 17 bases between. CDR3 amino acids: CSVVGRTLRETQYF. The CDR3 region has the DNA TGCAGCGTTGTCGGGAGAACCCTGAGGGAGACCCAGTACTTC.

V and J are TRBV4-1 and TRBJ1-2; the match to TRBD1 covers 8 bases. The J segment lost 4 bases and the V segment lost 0 bases, leaving 4 bases of the junction unmatched. The CDR3 runs 15 residues. The germline V gene encodes CDR1 MGHRA and CDR2 YSYEKL. The CDR3 reads CASSQESGGVYGYTF. CDR3 bases: TGCGCCAGCAGCCAAGAATCAGGGGGCGTCTATGGCTACACCTTC.

At least ten counts were recorded for this clonotype. This chain uses TRBV7-8 with TRBJ2-7; D call uncertain. Germline assignment: CDR1 SGHVS and CDR2 FQNEAQ. The CDR3 spans 15 residues. The V and J ends lost 1 base and 2 bases respectively, with 12 bases between them. The CDR3 DNA reads as TGTGCCAGCAGCTTAGGCCCAGATGTAGCCTACGAGCAGTACTTC. Protein product: CASSLGPDVAYEQYF. Using reference TRBV7-8 and TRBJ2-7 for the parts outside the CDR3, the full variable domain is GAGVSQSPRYKVAKRGQDVALRCDPISGHVSLFWYQQALGQGPEFLTYFQNEAQLDKSGLPSDRFFAERPEGSVSTLKIQRTQQEDSAVYLCASSLGPDVAYEQYFGPGTRLTVT.

The chain links TRBV18 to TRBJ1-5, with D maybe TRBD1 (6 bases). The CDR3 covers 16 residues. Germline V gives CDR1 KGHSH, CDR2 LQKENI. Trimming left V 1 base short and J 2 bases short, with 12 bases between. CDR3 sequence: CASSPQRQEGNQPQHF. The CDR3 DNA sequence: TGTGCCAGCTCACCACAGAGACAGGAGGGCAATCAGCCCCAGCATTTT.

This clonotype was found a few times. The gene calls are TRBV12-3 or TRBV12-4 and TRBJ2-2, with a possible D match to TRBD1 (6 bases). Trimming pared 6 bases from V and 1 base from J, leaving 9 bases between. The CDR3 totals 14 residues. The CDR3 DNA sequence: TGTGCCAGCAGGTTCAGGGGGAACACCGGGGAGCTGTTTTTT. Translation gives CASRFRGNTGELFF.

The genes are TRBV6-1 and TRBJ1-6; D is ambiguous. CDR3 length: 15 residues. The germline V gene has CDR1 MNHNS and CDR2 SASEGT. Trimming left V 2 bases short and J 7 bases short, with 12 bases between. As DNA, the CDR3 is TGTGCCAGCAGTGAATCTGGGTCGTGGAATTCACCCCTCCACTTT. It specifies CASSESGSWNSPLHF.

This clonotype was seen only a few times. The chain is built from TRBV4-2 and TRBJ2-1, with 9 bases matching TRBD2. Losses at the gene ends were 0 bases for V and 6 bases for J; bases not matched to a gene: 9. Germline V gene data show CDR1 as LGHNA and CDR2 as YNFKEQ. The CDR3 length is 17 residues. CDR3 DNA: TGTGCCAGCAGCCAAGACGGGGAGCGGGGGGCCACCAATGAGCAGTTCTTC. This encodes CASSQDGERGATNEQFF.

This sequence joins TRBV20-1 and TRBJ2-1; TRBD2 might be the D (5 bases). Per germline, CDR1 DFQATT and CDR2 SNEGSKA (reference sequence). The CDR3 consists of 14 residues. Trimming removed 5 bases at V and 0 bases at J, with 11 bases between. The CDR3, as DNA: TGCAGTGCTGACGGCGGGCCCTCCTACAATGAGCAGTTCTTC. It is translated as CSADGGPSYNEQFF.

The chain combines TRBV25-1 with TRBJ2-2; 9 positions agree with TRBD1. This CDR3 has 16 amino acids. The V segment lost 4 bases and the J segment 3 bases; nucleotides outside the gene matches: 6. Germline V gene lookup returns CDR1 MGHDK and CDR2 SYGVNS. DNA of the CDR3: TGTGCCAGCAGTGGCTACAGGGGGCACCACACCGGGGAGCTGTTTTTT. Translation gives CASSGYRGHHTGELFF.

V and J are TRBV27 and TRBJ2-1; 7 bases fit TRBD2. Per germline, CDR1 MNHEY and CDR2 SMNVEV (reference sequence). The CDR3 extends over 15 amino acids. The J segment lost 4 bases and the V segment lost 5 bases, leaving 8 bases of the junction unmatched. CDR3 loop: CASSLKRGLYNEQFF. The DNA for the CDR3 is TGTGCCAGCAGTCTAAAGCGGGGACTGTACAATGAGCAGTTCTTC.

A few counts support this clonotype. V and J are TRBV12-3 or TRBV12-4 and TRBJ1-2; no clear D gene. This CDR3 contains 12 residues. V was trimmed by 2 bases and J by 8 bases, leaving 9 bases between them. DNA for the CDR3: TGTGCCAGCAGTTTAACGGGTAACGGCTACACCTTC. Translated: CASSLTGNGYTF.

A few counts support this clonotype. The genes are TRBV29-1 and TRBJ2-5; TRBD1 might be the D (6 bases). V was pared by 5 bases and J by 4 bases, with 11 bases between. This CDR3 spans 12 amino acids. CDR1 and CDR2 from the germline V gene are SQVTM and ANQGSEA. CDR3 DNA sequence: TGCAGCGTTCCGGACAGTTCAGAGACCCAGTACTTC. This sequence encodes CSVPDSSETQYF.